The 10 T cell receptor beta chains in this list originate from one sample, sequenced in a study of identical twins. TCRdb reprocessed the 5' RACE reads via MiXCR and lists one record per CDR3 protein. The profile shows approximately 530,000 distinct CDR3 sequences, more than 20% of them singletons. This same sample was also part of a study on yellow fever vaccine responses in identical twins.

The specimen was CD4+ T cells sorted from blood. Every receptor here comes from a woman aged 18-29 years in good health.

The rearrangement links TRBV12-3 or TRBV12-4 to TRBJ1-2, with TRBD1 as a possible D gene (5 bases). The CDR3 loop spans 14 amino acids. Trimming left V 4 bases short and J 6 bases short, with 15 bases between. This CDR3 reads CASSSGGVRNGYTF. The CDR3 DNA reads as TGTGCCAGCAGTTCGGGGGGGGTTCGAAATGGCTACACCTTC.

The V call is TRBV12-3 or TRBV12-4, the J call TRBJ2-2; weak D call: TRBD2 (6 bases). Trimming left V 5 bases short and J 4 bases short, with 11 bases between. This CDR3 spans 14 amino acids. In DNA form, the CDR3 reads TGTGCCAGCAGTAGTATGGGGGGCACCGGGGAGCTGTTTTTT. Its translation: CASSSMGGTGELFF.

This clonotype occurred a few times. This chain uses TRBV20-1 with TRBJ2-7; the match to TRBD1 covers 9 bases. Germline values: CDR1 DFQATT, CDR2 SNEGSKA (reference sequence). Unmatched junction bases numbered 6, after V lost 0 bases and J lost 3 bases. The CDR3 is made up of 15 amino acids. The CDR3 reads CSARDGGTGLYEQYF. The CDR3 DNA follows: TGCAGTGCTAGAGATGGGGGGACAGGGCTCTACGAGCAGTACTTC.

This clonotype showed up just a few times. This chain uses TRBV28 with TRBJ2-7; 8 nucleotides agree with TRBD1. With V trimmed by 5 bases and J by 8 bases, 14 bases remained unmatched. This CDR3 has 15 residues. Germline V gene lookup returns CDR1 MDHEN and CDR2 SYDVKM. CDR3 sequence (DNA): TGTGCCAGCAGTGCTTACCGACCGGGACAGGCCAAGCAGTACTTC. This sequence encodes CASSAYRPGQAKQYF.

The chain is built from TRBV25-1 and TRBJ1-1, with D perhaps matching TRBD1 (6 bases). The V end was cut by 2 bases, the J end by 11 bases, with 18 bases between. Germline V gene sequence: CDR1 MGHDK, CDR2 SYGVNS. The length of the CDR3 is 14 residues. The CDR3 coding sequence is TGTGCCAGCAGTGAAAGTTGGGGGGGCCAGGTTGCTTTCTTT. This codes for CASSESWGGQVAFF.

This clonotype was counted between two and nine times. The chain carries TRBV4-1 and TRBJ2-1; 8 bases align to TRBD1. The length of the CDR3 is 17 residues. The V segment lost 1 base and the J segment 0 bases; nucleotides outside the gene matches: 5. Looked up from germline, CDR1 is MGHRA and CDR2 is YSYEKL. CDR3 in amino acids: CASSQGQGSSSYNEQFF. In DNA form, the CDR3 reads TGCGCCAGCAGCCAAGGACAGGGGTCGAGCTCCTACAATGAGCAGTTCTTC.

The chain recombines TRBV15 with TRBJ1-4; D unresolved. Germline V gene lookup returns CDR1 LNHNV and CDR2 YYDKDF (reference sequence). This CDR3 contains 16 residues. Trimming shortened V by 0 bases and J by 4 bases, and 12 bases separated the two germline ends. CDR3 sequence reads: CATSRDLTEGNEKLFF. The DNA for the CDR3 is TGTGCCACCAGCAGAGATCTGACCGAGGGTAATGAAAAACTGTTTTTT.

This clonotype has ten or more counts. The CDR3 bases are TGTGCCAGCCAGTCGGGGGGAATCGCTGAAGCTTTCTTT. Amino acid sequence: CASQSGGIAEAFF. This chain links TRBV3-1 with TRBJ1-1; maybe TRBD1 (5 bases). The V gene lost 8 bases and the J gene lost 6 bases, with 16 bases spanning the gap. The CDR3 runs 13 residues. Germline loops: CDR1 LGHDT, CDR2 YNNKEL (reference sequence).

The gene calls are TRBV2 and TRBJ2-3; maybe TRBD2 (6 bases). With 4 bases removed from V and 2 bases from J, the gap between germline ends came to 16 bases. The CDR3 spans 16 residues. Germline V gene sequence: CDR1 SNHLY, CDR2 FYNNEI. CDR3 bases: TGTGCCAGCAGTGTTAGGTCGGCGGGAACCACAGATACGCAGTATTTT. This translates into CASSVRSAGTTDTQYF.

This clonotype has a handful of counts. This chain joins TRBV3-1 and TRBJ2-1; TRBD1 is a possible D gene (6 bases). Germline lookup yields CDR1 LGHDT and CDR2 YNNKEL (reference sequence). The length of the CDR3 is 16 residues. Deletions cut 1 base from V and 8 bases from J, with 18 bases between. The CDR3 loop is CASSQVGDRRTDEQFF. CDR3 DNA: TGTGCCAGCAGCCAAGTCGGAGACAGGCGCACCGATGAGCAGTTCTTC.